This TCR beta chain was identified during a study of vaccination and CD4 T cells after COVID-19 (dated by TCRdb to between 2021 and 2022). For context, the study as a whole: SARS-CoV-2 positivity had been established in the convalescent patients by nasal swab PCR, and mild disease was recorded in several of these patients and severe disease in one. In the convalescent cohort there were six males and four females, among whom were two Hispanic individuals, seven Caucasians, two Asians and one multiracial person. Two doses of either the Pfizer-BioNTech BNT162b2 vaccine (n=8) or the Moderna mRNA-1273 vaccine (n=2) were administered to participants. Post-COVID blood samples from convalescent patients were collected a median of about 100 days after diagnosis, with a range of 35 to 161 days. The time from the second vaccine dose to post-vaccine blood sampling had a median of roughly 70 days and ranged from 14 to 241 days. The cultures were stimulated with overlapping spike peptide pools from SARS-CoV-2 and from the common cold coronaviruses HCoV-NL63, HCoV-OC43 and HCoV-229E. Control cultures received a CEFX viral epitope pool as the positive control, an HIV-1 Nef peptide pool as the negative control, or no peptide. The spike-specific CD4+ TCR repertoire was compared before and after mRNA vaccination in fewer than eleven COVID-19 convalescent patients and a handful of infection-naive healthy vaccine recipients.

The treatment or condition label here, explained by the study, means: approximately 11-day PBMC culture with coronavirus spike peptide pools or control peptides (ViraFEST assay). The study used the ViraFEST assay, which expanded antigen-specific T cells with peptide pools and then identified expanded clonotypes by TCR sequencing. The convalescent patients' positive SARS-CoV-2 PCR tests fell between March and December 2020, which was before the Alpha, Beta and Delta variants emerged in the United States. PBMCs were cultured at 1.5 million to 2.5 million per well in IMDM supplemented with approximately 5.3% human AB serum and around 9.5 IU/ml IL-2, with about 11 ug/ml peptide pools added. Half of the culture medium was replaced with fresh IL-2-containing medium on days 3 and 7. CD4+ T cells were isolated after 10 days of culture through negative selection using the EasySep CD4+ T cell isolation kit. PBMCs were separated from whole blood using Ficoll-Paque Plus gradient centrifugation and then either used fresh or cryopreserved at -140C. Culture conditions were generally each tested in triplicate wells.

Concerning this clonotype itself: Which antigen it targets is not known. Qualities for individual bases were not recorded, and no much larger clone is one base off.

General study outcomes and caveats: The study included relatively few convalescent patients and did not analyze early timepoints after natural infection. In convalescent patients, a median approximately 90% of post-vaccine SARS-CoV-2-reactive clones were detected only after vaccination, suggesting vaccine-specific priming. Of the vaccine-specific clones in convalescent patients, 304 of 307, or nearly all, reacted only to SARS-CoV-2 spike and did not cross-react with common cold coronaviruses. The median count of SARS-CoV-2-reactive clonotypes went up from 20 to 25 after infection to about 40 after vaccination, although the change was not significant.

Receptor libraries were prepared by PCR. DNA from cultured CD4+ T cells was subjected to TCR sequencing with the Oncomine TCR Beta short-read assay at the Johns Hopkins FTIC core. The QIAamp micro DNA kit was used to extract genomic DNA from the cultured CD4+ T cells. The Oncomine TCR Beta libraries from cultured CD4+ T cells were pooled using unique dual indexes and then sequenced on an Illumina iSeq 100. In the source study's methods: Non-productive sequences were filtered out, and CDR3s that did not start with C, did not end with F or W, or were shorter than 7 amino acids were discarded. The MANAFEST web application identified antigen-specific clonotypes by comparing peptide-stimulated wells against reference wells and other culture wells. For a clone to be called positive, the clone needed an FDR below 0.05, an odds ratio above 5, and a productive frequency above 0.1% in at least two of three replicate wells. A clonotype was classed as cross-reactive if the clonotype showed significant expansion both in SARS-CoV-2 spike wells and in at least one common cold coronavirus spike condition. Using R version 3.6.1, CDR3 homology was evaluated through Levenshtein distances (stringdist) along with unrooted phylogenetic trees (ape). TCRdb ran its own pipeline on the public reads, namely fastp trimming at Q25 and MiXCR clone calling, and kept in-frame beta chains. Under each unique CDR3 protein, matching rows form one entry showing the most common genes and DNA. It is TCRdb's table, rather than the study itself, that gives the V and J calls and clone size. The sample table records almost 20,000 distinct CDR3 sequences; under 60% of these occur just once. The top ten constitute about 3% of the sample.

Deletion took 8 bases off V and 7 bases off J, with a span of 30 bases between the germline ends. Inclusive of the bounding cysteine and phenylalanine, the CDR3 is 17 residues long. The kept DNA is CDR3 alone, 51 bases in frame from the first base. Reading the germline V gene (reference sequence) gives CDR1 MNHEY and CDR2 SMNVEV. The receptor chain draws on TRBV27 and TRBJ2-7, with the D gene tentatively TRBD1 or TRBD2, based on 6 matching bases in each. This receptor was taken from a human donor who had recovered from COVID-19. This material consisted of CD4+ T cells from blood, cultured in vitro, taken after SARS-CoV-2 vaccination. This receptor has the CDR3 CASQPRPGGAGAGEQYF. The nucleotide sequence is given as TGTGCCAGCCAACCGCGCCCCGGAGGGGCAGGGGCCGGGGAGCAGTACTTC.